This TCR beta chain was sequenced for a study of T-cell memory formation after mild COVID-19. TCRdb processed the 5' RACE reads anew with MiXCR; each CDR3 protein has one entry. Here the sample spans around 310,000 distinct CDR3 sequences, more than 20% being singletons. V was clipped by 1 base and J by 0 bases; unmatched bases: 1. Germline values: CDR1 DFQATT, CDR2 SNEGSKA (reference sequence). The CDR3 sequence is 15 residues long. The rearrangement uses TRBV20-1 and TRBJ2-5; the match to TRBD2 covers 11 bases. This receptor was taken from a man younger than 30 who had mild COVID-19 (a few samples of this study predate the infection). Cell type and time point are not known. Sequenced material: PBMCs or a T cell subset sorted from them (not recorded which). In DNA form, the CDR3 reads TGCAGTGCTAGAGTAGCGGGGGGGGACCAAGAGACCCAGTACTTC. It yields the protein CSARVAGGDQETQYF.